This TCR beta chain is from a study of blood T cell repertoires in COVID-19. For the study at large: Acute-phase and convalescent COVID-19 samples originated in the United States, Italy and Spain. T cells, B-cell-depleted T cells, or PBMCs provided the cDNA or gDNA that served as material.

Germline V lookup: CDR1 MNHEY, CDR2 SMNVEV (reference sequence). Trimming cost V 8 bases and J 3 bases; bases outside gene matches: 5. This CDR3 comprises 14 residues. Authors' methods: Reference gene primer amplification in the assay estimated nucleated cell counts. Assay: immunoSEQ multiplex PCR; the TCRdb copy retains only in-frame clones and omits some. Clone size and the V and J calls come from that table; the DNA yielded D and trimming. Among over 60,000 clones listed, 76% were seen once. For this clone: This same CDR3 is encoded by further DNA sequences in the sample.

What was sequenced was peripheral blood. The rearrangement uses TRBV27 and TRBJ2-3; 10 nucleotides match TRBD2. The TCR originated in a woman of 80 years or more with acute or convalescent COVID-19. CDR3 loop: CASGASGSTDTQYF. In DNA form, the CDR3 reads TGTGCCAGCGGCGCTAGCGGGAGTACAGATACGCAGTATTTT.